This T cell receptor beta chain emerged from a study of blood T cell repertoires in COVID-19. About the study: T cells, B-cell-depleted T cells, or PBMCs provided the cDNA or gDNA that served as material.

Libraries were prepared by immunoSEQ multiplex PCR; TCRdb keeps only in-frame clonotypes and omits some of them. The table records roughly 49,000 clones, about 81% of them present only once. This CDR3 comprises 14 residues. CDR1 MDHEN and CDR2 SYDVKM come from the germline V gene. V gave up 7 bases and J gave up 0 bases, with 13 bases separating them. The V and J genes are TRBV28 and TRBJ2-7; TRBD2 might be the D (5 bases). Sequencing input: peripheral blood. This sequence originates from a man aged 45-65 years with active COVID-19. CDR3 bases: TGTGCCAGCACCGTCGGGGTCCTCTCCTACGAGCAGTACTTC. It translates to CASTVGVLSYEQYF.